In its sample, the clone carrying this T cell receptor (beta chain) was seen a few times. The antigen is not known. The data belong to a study of T cells in Graves' hyperthyroidism and ophthalmopathy. Study at large: Blood from the periphery was taken at initial diagnosis, before any treatment. Whole-study findings and limits: A model built on 13 V-J features separated ophthalmopathy from stable hyperthyroidism. Within blood appeared most thyroid clonotypes that had expanded above 0.001.

Amplification of TCR beta CDR3 regions used RNA as the template. First-round RT-PCR targeting the TCR CDR3 was performed with the HTBI primer set. Using its own MiXCR run on the multiplex PCR reads, TCRdb lists one record per CDR3 protein. The table lists roughly 300,000 distinct CDR3 sequences, around 25% of them singletons. This CDR3 is 15 amino acids long. Germline CDR1 is SGHVS and CDR2 is FNYEAQ. V gave up 5 bases and J gave up 5 bases; unmatched junction bases: 10. Among the patients, aged 18 to 65, hyperthyroidism was newly diagnosed and had lasted under 2 months. Sequenced input: blood. V is TRBV7-6 and J is TRBJ2-7; TRBD1 matches at 9 bases. The sequence derives from a man between 35 and 55 years old with Graves' hyperthyroidism that later progressed to Graves' ophthalmopathy. CDR3 nucleotides: TGTGCCAGCAGCCGCGCCGGGACAGGGATGAACGAGCAGTACTTC. Translating gives CASSRAGTGMNEQYF. The full variable domain, completed using reference TRBV7-6 and TRBJ2-7, is GAGVSQSPRYKVTKRGQDVALRCDPISGHVSLYWYRQALGQGPEFLTYFNYEAQQDKSGLPNDRFSAERPEGSISTLTIQRTEQRDSAMYRCASSRAGTGMNEQYFGPGTRLTVT.